These 17 T cell receptor beta chains originate from one sample sequenced in a study of human thymus T cells. The source of the thymus tissue was resections taken during corrective heart surgery. Some clones are missing from TCRdb's copy, which holds only in-frame ones; the method was immunoSEQ multiplex PCR. The sample has 70,000 to 75,000 clones; over 85% are singletons. The material sequenced was thymus tissue. These receptors were obtained from a girl under three years old with a congenital heart defect but otherwise immunologically healthy.

The rearrangement joins TRBV27 to TRBJ2-7; TRBD1 aligns across 7 bases. Germline V gene sequence: CDR1 MNHEY, CDR2 SMNVEV (reference sequence). CDR3 size: 16 residues. J gave up 3 bases and V 6 bases, and 14 bases lay outside the gene matches. CDR3 protein: CASSPRGPPTFYEQYF. Here the CDR3 DNA reads TGTGCCAGCAGCCCTAGGGGGCCCCCCACCTTCTACGAGCAGTACTTC.

The J gene is TRBJ2-2, the V gene TRBV5-6; D gene uncertain. V lost 4 bases and J 0 bases, leaving 4 bases between the germline ends. The CDR3 length is 13 residues. Germline-derived CDR1 and CDR2 are SGHDT and YYEEEE. The CDR3 region has the DNA TGTGCCAGCAGCGCTACGAACACCGGGGAGCTGTTTTTT. This translates into CASSATNTGELFF.

The chain employs TRBV19 and TRBJ2-1; TRBD2 might be the D (5 bases). Trimming took 0 bases from V and 4 from J, leaving 13 bases between them. The CDR3 length is 16 residues. The germline gives CDR1 LNHDA, CDR2 SQIVND (reference sequence). CDR3 sequence (DNA): TGTGCCAGTAGTATAGATCTCAGCGGTTCTTACAATGAGCAGTTCTTC. Translation gives CASSIDLSGSYNEQFF.

The rearrangement joins TRBV27 to TRBJ2-1; 7 bases align to TRBD1. The V and J ends lost 2 bases and 9 bases, in that order; junction bases with no gene match: 10. CDR1 MNHEY and CDR2 SMNVEV come from the germline V gene (reference sequence). This CDR3 is 15 amino acids long. This CDR3 is CASSLRDRGISEQFF. CDR3 DNA sequence: TGTGCCAGCAGTTTAAGGGACAGAGGAATCAGTGAGCAGTTCTTC.

The chain uses TRBV28 and TRBJ2-1; perhaps D is TRBD1 or TRBD2 (6 bases each). Germline V gene data show CDR1 as MDHEN and CDR2 as SYDVKM. The CDR3 has 13 amino acids. The V and J ends lost 6 bases and 3 bases respectively, with 9 bases between them. CDR3 nucleotides: TGTGCCAGCAGGGGGGGCATCTACAATGAGCAGTTCTTC. Residues: CASRGGIYNEQFF. The full variable domain, its missing parts supplied by reference TRBV28 and TRBJ2-1, is DVKVTQSSRYLVKRTGEKVFLECVQDMDHENMFWYRQDPGLGLRLIYFSYDVKMKEKGDIPEGYSVSREKKERFSLILESASTNQTSMYLCASRGGIYNEQFFGPGTRLTVL.

The rearrangement links TRBV6-1 to TRBJ2-2; D remains ambiguous. Trimming cost V 10 bases and J 3 bases, with 12 bases left between them. The CDR3 totals 13 residues. The germline V gene encodes CDR1 MNHNS and CDR2 SASEGT. The DNA for the CDR3 is TGTGCCACTAGTTACGGCGACACCGGGGAGCTGTTTTTT. Translating gives CATSYGDTGELFF.

This sequence joins TRBV4-3 and TRBJ2-2, with 12 bases matching TRBD2. The CDR3 contains 16 residues. CDR1 is LGHNA, CDR2 YSLEER, per germline. V gave up 4 bases and J gave up 9 bases; unmatched junction bases: 9. This CDR3 reads CASSRNLAGGPRELFF. The CDR3 DNA follows: TGCGCCAGCAGCCGGAACCTAGCGGGAGGGCCCCGGGAGCTGTTTTTT.

The chain carries TRBV5-1 and TRBJ2-4; D is unclear. The CDR3 spans 16 residues. With 1 base removed from V and 1 base from J, the gap between germline ends came to 12 bases. CDR1 and CDR2 from the germline V gene are SGHRS and YFSETQ. The DNA of the CDR3 is TGCGCCAGCAGCTTGATTCCAGCACGGGCCAAAAACATTCAGTACTTC. Protein: CASSLIPARAKNIQYF.

In this sample, this clone turned up a few times. The chain joins TRBV2 to TRBJ1-2, with D possibly being TRBD1 (5 bases). Germline CDR1 SNHLY, CDR2 FYNNEI. This CDR3 region has 13 residues. The V end was cut by 3 bases, the J end by 2 bases, with 7 bases between. This CDR3 is CASSEGVNYGYTF. The CDR3 DNA reads TGTGCCAGCAGTGAGGGGGTCAACTATGGCTACACCTTC.

CDR3 sequence: CASGLVPGTGRGYTQYF. The CDR3 DNA follows: TGTGCTAGTGGTTTGGTACCTGGGACAGGGAGGGGTTATACGCAGTATTTT. The chain recombines TRBV12-5 with TRBJ2-3; 9 positions agree with TRBD1. Germline V gene sequence: CDR1 LGHNT, CDR2 FRNRAP. The CDR3 consists of 17 residues. After removal of 0 bases from V and 7 bases from J, the junction contained 11 bases not matched to a gene.

V is TRBV28 and J is TRBJ2-1; D may match TRBD1 or TRBD2 (5 bases each). The V and J ends lost 4 bases and 8 bases respectively, with 21 bases between them. Germline-derived CDR1 and CDR2 are MDHEN and SYDVKM. The CDR3 is 16 residues long. CDR3 nucleotides: TGTGCCAGCAGTTACCGGGACCTGATAGGGGACGATGAGCAGTTCTTC. Its translation is CASSYRDLIGDDEQFF. Combining the CDR3 with reference TRBV28 and TRBJ2-1 gives the whole variable domain DVKVTQSSRYLVKRTGEKVFLECVQDMDHENMFWYRQDPGLGLRLIYFSYDVKMKEKGDIPEGYSVSREKKERFSLILESASTNQTSMYLCASSYRDLIGDDEQFFGPGTRLTVL.

The V gene is TRBV27, the J gene TRBJ2-5; the match to TRBD2 covers 7 bases. Germline V CDR1 and CDR2: MNHEY, SMNVEV (reference sequence). CDR3 size: 15 residues. V lost 3 bases to trimming and J lost 4 bases; unmatched junction nucleotides: 8. This CDR3 is CASSFGGSIGETQYF. The CDR3 region has the DNA TGTGCCAGCAGTTTTGGCGGGAGTATAGGAGAGACCCAGTACTTC.

The chain is built from TRBV4-1 and TRBJ1-2; D is possibly TRBD1 (5 bases). The germline V and J ends were trimmed by 1 base and 5 bases, with 8 bases remaining between them. The CDR3 has 13 amino acids. Looked up from germline, CDR1 is MGHRA and CDR2 is YSYEKL. CDR3 amino acids: CASSQGGAYGYTF. DNA of the CDR3: TGCGCCAGCAGCCAAGGGGGCGCGTATGGCTACACCTTC.

The chain is built from TRBV7-2 and TRBJ2-3; 9 positions match TRBD2. The CDR3 has 17 residues. With V trimmed by 2 bases and J by 4 bases, 10 bases remained unmatched. CDR1 is SGHTA, CDR2 FQGNSA, per germline. This CDR3 reads CASSLFPWREGADTQYF. CDR3 DNA sequence: TGTGCCAGCAGCTTATTCCCATGGCGGGAGGGGGCAGATACGCAGTATTTT.

Only one count was recorded for this clone. Germline and junction disagree at one end, which may indicate a read error. The chain links TRBV11-2 to TRBJ2-7; 8 bases align to TRBD2. Germline CDR1 reads SGHAT; CDR2 reads FQNNGV. The CDR3 extends over 15 amino acids. DNA of the CDR3: TGTGCCAGCATCGGGGGGGGAGAAGAGTCTTACGAGCAGCACTTC. Translated: CASIGGGEESYEQHF.

This clone has just one count. The chain carries TRBV4-3 and TRBJ2-5; 10 positions match TRBD2. The CDR3 runs to 19 residues. Germline trimming cut 4 bases from V and 3 bases from J; bases unmatched to any gene: 17. Germline CDR1 reads LGHNA; CDR2 reads YSLEER. In DNA, the CDR3 is TGCGCCAGCAGCCCGAACATATTAATAGCGGGAGGCGGGGAAGAGACCCAGTACTTC. This translates into CASSPNILIAGGGEETQYF.

The chain combines TRBV29-1 with TRBJ2-5, with a possible D match to TRBD1 (6 bases). V was pared by 7 bases and J by 5 bases, with 11 bases between. Germline-derived CDR1 and CDR2 are SQVTM and ANQGSEA. CDR3 size: 11 residues. This CDR3 reads CSARGWETQYF. CDR3 DNA sequence: TGCAGCGCCAGGGGATGGGAGACCCAGTACTTC.